This T cell receptor (beta chain) was captured by sequencing in a study of early stage breast cancer tumors. General study findings and limits: Commonly generated sequences made up most enriched TCRB sequences shared between patients. Unsorted bulk genomic DNA sequencing lacked pairing and functional marker data. Tumors had roughly 2.3-fold higher T cell density and higher clonality than adjacent normal breast tissue.

Worth noting for this clone: Its antigen is as yet unknown.

Clones were read by immunoSEQ multiplex PCR, and TCRdb kept only the in-frame ones, dropping some. The repertoire holds roughly 48,000 clones, 83% seen once, with roughly 1.4% in the top ten. The CDR3 runs 16 residues. Germline CDR1 SGHAT, CDR2 FQNNGV. V lost 1 base, J lost 5 bases, and 17 bases lay in between. The sequencing sample was made of blood. This clonotype originated in a person aged 45-60 years with breast cancer. V is TRBV11-2 and J is TRBJ2-5; TRBD1 might be the D (7 bases). CDR3 bases: TGTGCCAGCAGCTTAGGAGCAGGGGGAGGCCGCGAGACCCAGTACTTC. It specifies CASSLGAGGGRETQYF.